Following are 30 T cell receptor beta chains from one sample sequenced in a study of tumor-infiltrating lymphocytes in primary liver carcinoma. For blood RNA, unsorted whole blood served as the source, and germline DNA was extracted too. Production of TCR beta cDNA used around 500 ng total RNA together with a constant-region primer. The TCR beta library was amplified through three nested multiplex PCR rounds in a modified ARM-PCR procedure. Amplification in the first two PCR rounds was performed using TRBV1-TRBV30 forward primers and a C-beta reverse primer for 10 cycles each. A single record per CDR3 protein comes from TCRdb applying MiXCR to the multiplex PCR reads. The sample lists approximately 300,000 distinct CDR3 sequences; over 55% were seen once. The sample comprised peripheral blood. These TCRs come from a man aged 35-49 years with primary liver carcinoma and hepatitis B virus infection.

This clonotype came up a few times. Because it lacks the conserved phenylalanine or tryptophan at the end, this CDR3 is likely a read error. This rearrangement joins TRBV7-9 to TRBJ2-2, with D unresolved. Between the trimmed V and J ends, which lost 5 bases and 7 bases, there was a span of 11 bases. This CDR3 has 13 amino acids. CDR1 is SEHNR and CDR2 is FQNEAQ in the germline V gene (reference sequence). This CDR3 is CASSPNPDGELFY. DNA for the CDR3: TGTGCCAGCAGCCCCAACCCCGACGGGGAGCTGTTTTAT.

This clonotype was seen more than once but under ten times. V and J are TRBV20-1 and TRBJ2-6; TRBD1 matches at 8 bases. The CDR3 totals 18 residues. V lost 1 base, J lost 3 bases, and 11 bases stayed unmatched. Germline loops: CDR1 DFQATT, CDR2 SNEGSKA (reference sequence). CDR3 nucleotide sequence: TGCAGTGCTAGAGTTAACCCCCGGGGGACAGGTGGGGCCAACGTCCTGACTTTC. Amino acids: CSARVNPRGTGGANVLTF.

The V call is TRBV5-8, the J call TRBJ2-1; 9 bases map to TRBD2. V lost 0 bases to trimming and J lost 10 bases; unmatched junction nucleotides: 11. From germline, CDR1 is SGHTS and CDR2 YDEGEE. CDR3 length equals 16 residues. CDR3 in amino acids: CASSLAVREGPREQFF. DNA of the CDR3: TGTGCCAGCAGCTTGGCAGTGCGGGAGGGCCCACGGGAGCAGTTCTTC. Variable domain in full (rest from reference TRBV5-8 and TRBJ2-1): EAGVTQSPTHLIKTRGQQATLRCSPISGHTSVYWYQQALGLGLQFLLWYDEGEERNRGNFPPRFSGRQFPNYSSELNVNALELEDSALYLCASSLAVREGPREQFFGPGTRLTVL.

CDR3 sequence: CASSQGGGRTTEAFF. As DNA, the CDR3 is TGTGCCAGCAGCCAGGGGGGGGGCCGAACCACTGAAGCTTTCTTT. The rearrangement links TRBV11-2 to TRBJ1-1; 7 nucleotides line up with TRBD1. The V gene end was trimmed by 5 bases and the J gene end by 4 bases; junction bases not matched to a gene: 10. The germline CDR1 and CDR2 sequences are SGHAT and FQNNGV. CDR3 length: 15 amino acids. The full variable domain, completed using reference TRBV11-2 and TRBJ1-1, is EAGVAQSPRYKIIEKRQSVAFWCNPISGHATLYWYQQILGQGPKLLIQFQNNGVVDDSQLPKDRFSAERLKGVDSTLKIQPAKLEDSAVYLCASSQGGGRTTEAFFGQGTRLTVV.

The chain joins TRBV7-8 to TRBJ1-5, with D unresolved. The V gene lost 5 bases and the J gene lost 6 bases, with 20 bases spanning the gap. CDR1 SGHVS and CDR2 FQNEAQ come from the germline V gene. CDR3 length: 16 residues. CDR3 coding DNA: TGTGCCAGCAGCCCGAATACGAGGACGGGCAGTCAGCCCCAGCATTTT. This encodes CASSPNTRTGSQPQHF.

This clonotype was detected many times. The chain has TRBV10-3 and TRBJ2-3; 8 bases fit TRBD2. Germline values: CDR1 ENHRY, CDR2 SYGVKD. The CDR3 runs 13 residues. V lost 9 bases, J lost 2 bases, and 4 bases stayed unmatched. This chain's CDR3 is CAMAGGSTDTQYF. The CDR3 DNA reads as TGTGCCATGGCGGGAGGTTCCACAGATACGCAGTATTTT.

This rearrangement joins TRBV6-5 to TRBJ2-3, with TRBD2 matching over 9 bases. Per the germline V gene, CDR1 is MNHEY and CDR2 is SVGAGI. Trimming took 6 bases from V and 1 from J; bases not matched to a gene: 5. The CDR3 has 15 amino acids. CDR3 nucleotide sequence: TGTGCCAGCAGGCCCGGACTAGCGTGCACAGATACGCAGTATTTT. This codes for CASRPGLACTDTQYF.

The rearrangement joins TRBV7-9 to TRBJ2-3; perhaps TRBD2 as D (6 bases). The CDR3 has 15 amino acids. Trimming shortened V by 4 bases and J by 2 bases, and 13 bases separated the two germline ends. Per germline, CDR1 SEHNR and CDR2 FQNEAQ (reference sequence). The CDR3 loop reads CASSSLIAVTDTQYF. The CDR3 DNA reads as TGTGCCAGCAGCTCCCTGATAGCGGTCACAGATACGCAGTATTTT. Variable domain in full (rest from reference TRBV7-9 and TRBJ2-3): DTGVSQNPRHKITKRGQNVTFRCDPISEHNRLYWYRQTLGQGPEFLTYFQNEAQLEKSRLLSDRFSAERPKGSFSTLEIQRTEQGDSAMYLCASSSLIAVTDTQYFGPGTRLTVL.

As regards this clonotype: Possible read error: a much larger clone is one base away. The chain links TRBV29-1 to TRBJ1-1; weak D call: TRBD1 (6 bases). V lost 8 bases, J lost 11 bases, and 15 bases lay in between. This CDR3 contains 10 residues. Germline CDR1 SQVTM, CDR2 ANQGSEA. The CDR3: CSIAPGVAFF. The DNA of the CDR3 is TGCAGCATCGCCCCAGGGGTGGCTTTCTTT.

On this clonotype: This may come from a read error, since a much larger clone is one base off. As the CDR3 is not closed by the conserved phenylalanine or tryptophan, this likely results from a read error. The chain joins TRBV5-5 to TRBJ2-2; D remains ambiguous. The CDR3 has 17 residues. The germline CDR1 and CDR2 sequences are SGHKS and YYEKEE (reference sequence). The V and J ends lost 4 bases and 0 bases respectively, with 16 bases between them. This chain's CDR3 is CASSHSSRITNTGELFV. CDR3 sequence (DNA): TGTGCCAGCAGCCATTCCAGCCGCATAACGAACACCGGGGAGCTGTTTGTT.

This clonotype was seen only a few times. The CDR3 sequence is CASSFLLRVETQYF. As DNA, the CDR3 is TGTGCCAGCAGTTTTCTGCTCCGGGTGGAGACCCAGTACTTC. The genes are TRBV12-3 or TRBV12-4 and TRBJ2-5; unclear D gene. Trimming took off 3 bases at V and 5 bases at J, with 13 bases between the two ends. The length of the CDR3 is 14 residues.

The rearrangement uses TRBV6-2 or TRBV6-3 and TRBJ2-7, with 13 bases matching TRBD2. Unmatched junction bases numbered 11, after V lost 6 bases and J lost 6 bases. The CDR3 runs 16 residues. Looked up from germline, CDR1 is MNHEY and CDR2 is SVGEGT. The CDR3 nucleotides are TGTGCCAGCAGACCCCGGACTAGCGGGAGACTTCGCGAGCAGTACTTC. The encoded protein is CASRPRTSGRLREQYF.

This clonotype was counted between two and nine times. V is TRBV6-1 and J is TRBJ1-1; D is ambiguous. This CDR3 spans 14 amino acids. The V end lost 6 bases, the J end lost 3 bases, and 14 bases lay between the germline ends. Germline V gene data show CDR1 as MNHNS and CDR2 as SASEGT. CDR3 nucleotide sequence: TGTGCCAGCAGGAGTTCCGGGGTGCACACTGAAGCTTTCTTT. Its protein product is CASRSSGVHTEAFF.

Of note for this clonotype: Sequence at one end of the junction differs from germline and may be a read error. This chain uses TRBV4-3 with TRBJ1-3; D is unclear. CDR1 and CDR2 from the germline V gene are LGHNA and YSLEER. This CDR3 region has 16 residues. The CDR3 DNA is TGCACCAGCAGCCAAGGTTCGGACCCCAGGATGGGCACCATATATTTT. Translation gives CTSSQGSDPRMGTIYF.

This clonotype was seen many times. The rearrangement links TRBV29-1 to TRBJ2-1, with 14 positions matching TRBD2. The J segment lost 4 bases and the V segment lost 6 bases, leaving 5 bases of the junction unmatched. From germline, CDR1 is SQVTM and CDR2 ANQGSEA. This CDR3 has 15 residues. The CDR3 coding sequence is TGCAGCGTCAATGGACTAGCGGGGGGTTACAATGAGCAGTTCTTC. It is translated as CSVNGLAGGYNEQFF.

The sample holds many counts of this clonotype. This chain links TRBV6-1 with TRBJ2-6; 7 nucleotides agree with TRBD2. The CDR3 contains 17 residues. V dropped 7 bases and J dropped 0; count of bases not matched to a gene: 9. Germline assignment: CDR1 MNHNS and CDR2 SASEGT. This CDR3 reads CASMRLASYSGANVLTF. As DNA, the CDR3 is TGTGCCAGCATGAGACTAGCCTCTTACTCTGGGGCCAACGTCCTGACTTTC.

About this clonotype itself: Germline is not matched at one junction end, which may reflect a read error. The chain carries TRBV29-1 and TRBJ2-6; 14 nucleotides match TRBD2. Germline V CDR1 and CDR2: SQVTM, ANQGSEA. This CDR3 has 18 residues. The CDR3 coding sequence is TGCAGCGTTGGAGGGACTAGCGGGAGCCCCTCTGGGGCCAACCTCCTGACTTTC. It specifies CSVGGTSGSPSGANLLTF.

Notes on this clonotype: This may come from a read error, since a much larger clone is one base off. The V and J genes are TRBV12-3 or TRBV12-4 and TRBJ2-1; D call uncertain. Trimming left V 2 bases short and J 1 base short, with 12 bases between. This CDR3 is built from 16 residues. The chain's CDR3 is CASSLIGLVSYNEQFF. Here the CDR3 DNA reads TGTGCCAGCAGTTTAATAGGGCTAGTGTCCTACAATGAGCAGTTCTTC.

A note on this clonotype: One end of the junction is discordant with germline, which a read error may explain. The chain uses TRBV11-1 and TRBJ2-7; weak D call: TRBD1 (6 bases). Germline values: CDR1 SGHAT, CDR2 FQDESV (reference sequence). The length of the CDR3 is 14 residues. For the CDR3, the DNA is TGTACCAGCAGCTTAGGCTACAGGGACTACGAGCAGTACTTC. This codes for CTSSLGYRDYEQYF.

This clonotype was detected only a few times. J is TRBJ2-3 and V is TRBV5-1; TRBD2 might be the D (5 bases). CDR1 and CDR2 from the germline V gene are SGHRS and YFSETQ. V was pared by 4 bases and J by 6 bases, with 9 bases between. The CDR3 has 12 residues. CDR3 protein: CASSLPGDTQYF. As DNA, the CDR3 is TGCGCCAGCAGCCTACCGGGGGATACGCAGTATTTT.

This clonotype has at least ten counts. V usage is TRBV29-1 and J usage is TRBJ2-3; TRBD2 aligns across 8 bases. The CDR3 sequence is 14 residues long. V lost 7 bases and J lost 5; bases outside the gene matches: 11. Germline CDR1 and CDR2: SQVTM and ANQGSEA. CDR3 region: CSARTSSKIDTQYF. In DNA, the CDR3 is TGCAGCGCTAGGACTAGCTCAAAGATAGATACGCAGTATTTT.

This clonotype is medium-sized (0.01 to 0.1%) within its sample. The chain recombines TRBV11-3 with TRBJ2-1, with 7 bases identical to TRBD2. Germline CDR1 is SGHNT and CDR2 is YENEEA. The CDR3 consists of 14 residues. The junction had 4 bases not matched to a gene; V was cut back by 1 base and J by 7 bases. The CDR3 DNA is TGTGCCAGCAGCTTAGTACGGGAGGCTAATGAGCAGTTCTTC. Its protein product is CASSLVREANEQFF.

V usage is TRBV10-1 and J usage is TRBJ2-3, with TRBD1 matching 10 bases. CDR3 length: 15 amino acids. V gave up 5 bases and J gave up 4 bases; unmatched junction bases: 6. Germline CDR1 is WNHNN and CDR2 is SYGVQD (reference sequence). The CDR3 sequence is CASSPGTGVADTQYF. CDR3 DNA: TGCGCCAGCAGTCCCGGGACAGGGGTCGCAGATACGCAGTATTTT.

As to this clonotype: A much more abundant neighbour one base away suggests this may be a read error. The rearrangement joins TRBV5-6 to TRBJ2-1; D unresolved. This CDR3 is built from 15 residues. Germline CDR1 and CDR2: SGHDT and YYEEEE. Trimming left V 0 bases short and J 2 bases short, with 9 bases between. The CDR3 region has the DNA TGTGCCAGCAGCTTGGCGGTAGTAACCTACAATGAGCAGTTCTTC. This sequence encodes CASSLAVVTYNEQFF.

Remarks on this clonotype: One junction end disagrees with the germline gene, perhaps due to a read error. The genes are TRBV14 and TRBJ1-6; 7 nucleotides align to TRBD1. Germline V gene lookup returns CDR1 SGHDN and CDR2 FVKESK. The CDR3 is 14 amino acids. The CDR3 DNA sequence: TGTGCCTGCAGCCAAGTGACAGGGCACTCACCCCTCCACTTT. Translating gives CACSQVTGHSPLHF.

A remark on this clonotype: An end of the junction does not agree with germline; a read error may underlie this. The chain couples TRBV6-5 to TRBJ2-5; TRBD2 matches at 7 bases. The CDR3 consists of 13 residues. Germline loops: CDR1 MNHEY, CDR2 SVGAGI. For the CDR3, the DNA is TGTGTCAGCAGAAATACGGGGGGTGAGACCCAGTACTTC. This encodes CVSRNTGGETQYF.

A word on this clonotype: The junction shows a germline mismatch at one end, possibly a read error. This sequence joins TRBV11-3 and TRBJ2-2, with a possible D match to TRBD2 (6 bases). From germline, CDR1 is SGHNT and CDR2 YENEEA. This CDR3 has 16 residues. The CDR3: CASSPAAGPFIGEPFF. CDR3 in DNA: TGTGCCAGCAGTCCCGCAGCGGGTCCGTTCATCGGGGAGCCGTTTTTT.

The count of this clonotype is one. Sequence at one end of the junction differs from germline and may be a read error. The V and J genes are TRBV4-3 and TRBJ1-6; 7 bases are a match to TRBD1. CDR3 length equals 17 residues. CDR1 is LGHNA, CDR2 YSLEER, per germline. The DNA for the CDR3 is TGCACCAGCAGCCAAGTACCAGCAGGGGGAAATAATTTACCCCTCCACTTT. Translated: CTSSQVPAGGNNLPLHF.

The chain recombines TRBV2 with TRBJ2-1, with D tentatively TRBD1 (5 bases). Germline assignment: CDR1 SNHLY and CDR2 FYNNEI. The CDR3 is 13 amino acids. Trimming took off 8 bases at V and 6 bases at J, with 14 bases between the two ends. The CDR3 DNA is TGTGCCAGCCTTACCAGGGCCGGCAATGAGCAGTTCTTC. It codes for CASLTRAGNEQFF.

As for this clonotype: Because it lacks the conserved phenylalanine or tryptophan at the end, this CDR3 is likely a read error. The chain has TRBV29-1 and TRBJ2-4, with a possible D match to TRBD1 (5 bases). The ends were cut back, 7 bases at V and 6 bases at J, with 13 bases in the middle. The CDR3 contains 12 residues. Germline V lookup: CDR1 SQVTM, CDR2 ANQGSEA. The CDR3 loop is CSAAGQGNIQYL. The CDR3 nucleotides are TGCAGCGCTGCAGGGCAGGGAAACATTCAGTACTTA.